These 19 T cell receptor beta chains were all obtained from the same sample, sequenced in a study of beta chain features in type 1 diabetes (dated by TCRdb to 2016 to 2018). Study-wide findings and limitations: A moderate but significant shortening of TCRB CDR3 length was observed in type 1 diabetes patients in all four CD4+ subsets.

Antigens for these TCRs are unknown. To prepare the library, the immunoSEQ multiplex PCR assay was applied. All of the isolated RNA was reverse transcribed with the High Capacity cDNA Reverse Transcription Kit, so expressed TCRB transcripts were sequenced. TCRdb mirrors the immuneACCESS table, restricted to in-frame sequences. Some clones are absent from its copies; in checked studies, under half trace to an unresolved V gene, and the reason for the others is unknown. The sample yields about 340,000 clones; around 9.7% were counted once. The ten largest account for roughly 1% of the sample. The sample taken for sequencing was central memory CD4+ T cells from blood. Receptor source: a man aged 30-40 years with type 1 diabetes.

This clone has only a few counts. This rearrangement joins TRBV7-2 to TRBJ1-6; D is unresolved. With 3 bases removed from V and 7 bases from J, the gap between germline ends came to 4 bases. CDR1 and CDR2 (germline): SGHTA, FQGNSA. The CDR3 runs 12 residues. Here the CDR3 reads CASSFQNSPLHF. Written as DNA, the CDR3 is TGTGCCAGCAGCTTTCAGAATTCACCCCTCCACTTT.

The rearrangement links TRBV7-6 to TRBJ2-1; D remains ambiguous. The CDR3 covers 16 residues. Germline CDR1 reads SGHVS; CDR2 reads FNYEAQ. Trimming left V 1 base short and J 6 bases short, with 16 bases between. The CDR3 coding sequence is TGTGCCAGCAGCTTAGTCGCAGGTACCGTTGTCAATGAGCAGTTCTTC. Translation gives CASSLVAGTVVNEQFF.

This clone has more than one count but fewer than ten. This rearrangement joins TRBV7-2 to TRBJ2-7; TRBD1 agrees at 8 bases. The CDR3 length is 14 residues. Germline V gene lookup returns CDR1 SGHTA and CDR2 FQGNSA. V was clipped by 4 bases and J by 5 bases; unmatched bases: 7. The CDR3 reads CASSWGVTGDEQYF. Here the CDR3 DNA reads TGTGCCAGCAGCTGGGGGGTGACAGGGGACGAGCAGTACTTC. Filled out from reference TRBV7-2 and TRBJ2-7, the complete variable domain reads GAGVSQSPSNKVTEKGKDVELRCDPISGHTALYWYRQSLGQGLEFLIYFQGNSAPDKSGLPSDRFSAERTGGSVSTLTIQRTQQEDSAVYLCASSWGVTGDEQYFGPGTRLTVT.

The sample holds a few counts of this clone. This rearrangement joins TRBV7-2 to TRBJ1-3; 8 bases match TRBD1. CDR1 SGHTA and CDR2 FQGNSA come from the germline V gene. The ends lost 5 bases at V and 2 bases at J; junction bases unmatched: 5. CDR3 length: 15 amino acids. The CDR3 sequence: CASSSWTGTGNTIYF. The CDR3 bases are TGTGCCAGCAGCAGCTGGACAGGGACTGGAAACACCATATATTTT.

V and J are TRBV29-1 and TRBJ2-1; 15 bases are shared with TRBD2. The CDR3 loop spans 16 amino acids. CDR1 SQVTM and CDR2 ANQGSEA come from the germline V gene. V lost 4 bases to trimming and J lost 5 bases; unmatched junction nucleotides: 6. The CDR3 DNA sequence: TGCAGCGTTGGGGTAGGGACTAGCGGGGGGAACAATGAGCAGTTCTTC. Amino acid sequence: CSVGVGTSGGNNEQFF.

The chain uses TRBV27 and TRBJ1-2; 11 nucleotides line up with TRBD1. The germline CDR1 and CDR2 sequences are MNHEY and SMNVEV (reference sequence). The CDR3 extends over 14 amino acids. J was trimmed by 4 bases and V by 6 bases; bases with no gene match: 4. This CDR3 reads CASRTGTGGYGYTF. Written as DNA, the CDR3 is TGTGCCAGCAGAACCGGGACAGGGGGCTATGGCTACACCTTC.

This clone was counted a few times. The rearrangement links TRBV7-8 to TRBJ1-2; 7 nucleotides match TRBD1. The V and J ends lost 5 bases and 4 bases, in that order; junction bases with no gene match: 4. CDR1 is SGHVS, CDR2 FQNEAQ, per germline. The CDR3 sequence is 13 residues long. The CDR3 bases are TGTGCCAGCAGCCCGGGACAGCGCTATGGCTACACCTTC. Its translation is CASSPGQRYGYTF.

This clone was observed a handful of times. The chain employs TRBV10-3 and TRBJ1-2; D call uncertain. Per germline, CDR1 ENHRY and CDR2 SYGVKD. V was pared by 10 bases and J by 4 bases, with 13 bases between. CDR3 size: 12 residues. The CDR3: CATTDELYGYTF. CDR3 coding DNA: TGTGCCACGACGGACGAACTCTATGGCTACACCTTC.

The chain employs TRBV30 and TRBJ2-7, with D maybe TRBD2 (6 bases). Trimming pared 2 bases from V and 2 bases from J, leaving 16 bases between. Germline V gene data show CDR1 as GTSNPN and CDR2 as SVGIG (reference sequence). CDR3 length equals 15 residues. CDR3 loop: CAWSNGASATYEQYF. The CDR3 region has the DNA TGTGCCTGGAGTAATGGGGCTAGCGCCACCTACGAGCAGTACTTC.

This chain connects TRBV7-8 to TRBJ2-7; D gene uncertain. CDR1 is SGHVS, CDR2 FQNEAQ, per germline. The length of the CDR3 is 11 residues. V gave up 2 bases and J gave up 6 bases, with 5 bases separating them. CDR3 sequence reads: CASSLTGEQYF. CDR3 in DNA: TGTGCCAGCAGCTTAACGGGCGAGCAGTACTTC. The full variable domain, completed using reference TRBV7-8 and TRBJ2-7, is GAGVSQSPRYKVAKRGQDVALRCDPISGHVSLFWYQQALGQGPEFLTYFQNEAQLDKSGLPSDRFFAERPEGSVSTLKIQRTQQEDSAVYLCASSLTGEQYFGPGTRLTVT.

This clone occurred a few times. The genes are TRBV4-1 and TRBJ2-2; 9 positions match TRBD1. The CDR3 extends over 15 amino acids. V shed 4 bases and J 6 bases; nucleotides not matched to a gene: 6. Germline V gene data show CDR1 as MGHRA and CDR2 as YSYEKL. The CDR3 here is CASSRGQGSPGELFF. CDR3 nucleotides: TGCGCCAGCAGCCGCGGACAGGGGTCTCCCGGGGAGCTGTTTTTT.

The CDR3 loop is CASSLLQRANYGYTF. The CDR3 DNA follows: TGTGCCAGCAGCCTCCTACAGAGGGCGAACTATGGCTACACCTTC. The rearrangement joins TRBV28 to TRBJ1-2, with D hard to call. Germline assignment: CDR1 MDHEN and CDR2 SYDVKM. The ends were cut back, 6 bases at V and 2 bases at J, with 16 bases in the middle. The CDR3 runs 15 residues.

The V and J genes are TRBV9 and TRBJ2-2, with no clear D. V lost 3 bases, J lost 6 bases, and 18 bases lay in between. Looked up from germline, CDR1 is SGDLS and CDR2 is YYNGEE. The CDR3 has 16 residues. In DNA, the CDR3 is TGTGCCAGCAGCGCCCGACAAGGAGCAATGGCCGGGGAGCTGTTTTTT. It translates to CASSARQGAMAGELFF.

This clone has only a few counts. The CDR3 loop is CASSPLARDQETQYF. For the CDR3, the DNA is TGTGCCAGCAGCCCCCTCGCAAGGGACCAAGAGACCCAGTACTTC. The chain carries TRBV7-2 and TRBJ2-5; D is ambiguous. The germline V gene encodes CDR1 SGHTA and CDR2 FQGNSA. V was clipped by 5 bases and J by 0 bases, with 13 bases between them. The CDR3 runs to 15 residues.

A few counts support this clone. The chain joins TRBV10-3 to TRBJ1-5; TRBD1 matches at 7 bases. This CDR3 is built from 13 residues. Looked up from germline, CDR1 is ENHRY and CDR2 is SYGVKD. With V trimmed by 5 bases and J by 5 bases, 3 bases remained unmatched. The CDR3: CAISFQGDQPQHF. DNA for the CDR3: TGTGCCATCAGTTTCCAGGGGGATCAGCCCCAGCATTTT.

In this sample, this clone turned up a few times. The CDR3 is CASSIPGSTDTQYF. The DNA for the CDR3 is TGTGCCAGTAGTATCCCCGGAAGCACAGATACGCAGTATTTT. The chain couples TRBV19 to TRBJ2-3; D is unclear. This CDR3 is built from 14 residues. Germline V gives CDR1 LNHDA, CDR2 SQIVND (reference sequence). Trimming shortened V by 3 bases and J by 0 bases, and 7 bases separated the two germline ends.

V gene TRBV5-1 combines with J gene TRBJ2-2, with D tentatively TRBD2 (5 bases). The ends were cut back, 4 bases at V and 2 bases at J, with 6 bases in the middle. The CDR3 runs to 13 residues. Germline-derived CDR1 and CDR2 are SGHRS and YFSETQ. The CDR3 is CASSPGNTGELFF. In DNA form, the CDR3 reads TGCGCCAGCAGCCCGGGAAACACCGGGGAGCTGTTTTTT.

There are a few counts of this clone. This chain joins TRBV7-2 and TRBJ2-1; TRBD2 might be the D (6 bases). Germline V lookup: CDR1 SGHTA, CDR2 FQGNSA. CDR3 length: 15 amino acids. V lost 5 bases, J lost 4 bases, and 15 bases lay in between. The CDR3 sequence: CASSQHPGEYNEQFF. Here the CDR3 DNA reads TGTGCCAGCAGCCAGCACCCGGGGGAGTACAATGAGCAGTTCTTC.

This clone has just a few counts. CDR3 residues: CASSPSLAGVYEQYF. The CDR3 bases are TGTGCCAGCAGCCCCTCCCTAGCGGGGGTTTACGAGCAGTACTTC. The chain employs TRBV7-2 and TRBJ2-7; TRBD2 matches at 10 bases. From germline, CDR1 is SGHTA and CDR2 FQGNSA. V dropped 5 bases and J dropped 4; count of bases not matched to a gene: 8. This CDR3 spans 15 amino acids. Full variable domain (rest looked up from reference TRBV7-2 and TRBJ2-7): GAGVSQSPSNKVTEKGKDVELRCDPISGHTALYWYRQSLGQGLEFLIYFQGNSAPDKSGLPSDRFSAERTGGSVSTLTIQRTQQEDSAVYLCASSPSLAGVYEQYFGPGTRLTVT.